This T cell receptor (beta chain) originates from a study of OX40 agonist ivuxolimab in advanced cancers. As to this clone: One end of the junction varies from germline; a read error may be responsible.

Some clones are missing from TCRdb's copy, which holds only in-frame ones; the method was immunoSEQ multiplex PCR. The sample lists roughly 79,000 clones; around 92% were seen once. Per the germline V gene, CDR1 is SSHAT and CDR2 is FNYEAQ (reference sequence). This CDR3 has 13 amino acids. The gene calls are TRBV7-7 and TRBJ2-7; 8 bases fit TRBD2. This specimen consisted of CD4+ or CD8+ T cells sorted from blood, obtained in a trial of the OX40 agonist ivuxolimab. The receptor was derived from an adult with an advanced solid tumor such as melanoma, head and neck, liver or kidney cancer. CDR3 DNA: TGTGCTAGCAGCTTACAAGCGGGAGACGAGCAGTACTTC. This translates into CASSLQAGDEQYF.